Listed below are T cell receptor beta chains from one sample, sequenced in a study of cytomegalovirus exposure and HLA in healthy donors. Data came from immunoSEQ multiplex PCR; TCRdb stores just in-frame clones and leaves some out. The sample spans about 76,000 clones; the ten largest clones claim approximately 4.5%. Sequenced sample: PBMCs. The receptors originated from a woman in her thirties or forties in good health and CMV-seropositive. Both conserved end residues are part of each CDR3. Each record gives: V gene, J gene, D gene, CDR3 DNA, CDR3 protein. D genes are given only for firm matches.

v_call: TRBV9; j_call: TRBJ1-4; d_call: TRBD1; cdr3_nt: TGTGCCAGCAGCGGGGACAGGGCCGCAACTAATGAAAAACTGTTTTTT; cdr3_aa: CASSGDRAATNEKLFF
v_call: TRBV11-3; j_call: TRBJ1-1; d_call: NA; cdr3_nt: TGTGCCAGCAGCTTAGAGGGGGGAGACACTGAAGCTTTCTTT; cdr3_aa: CASSLEGGDTEAFF
v_call: TRBV4-3; j_call: TRBJ2-2; d_call: NA; cdr3_nt: TGCGCCAGCAGCCAAGGTAACGAGTTGTACACCGGGGAGCTGTTTTTT; cdr3_aa: CASSQGNELYTGELFF
v_call: TRBV10-2; j_call: TRBJ2-1; d_call: TRBD2; cdr3_nt: TGCGCCAGCAGTGGTTTGGCTAGCGGGAGTGGGCCCTCACGCAATGAGCAGTTCTTC; cdr3_aa: CASSGLASGSGPSRNEQFF
v_call: TRBV6-5; j_call: TRBJ1-1; d_call: NA; cdr3_nt: TGTGCCAGCAGGATACAGGGTAGTCAGGTAGCTTTCTTT; cdr3_aa: CASRIQGSQVAFF
v_call: TRBV7-2; j_call: TRBJ2-1; d_call: NA; cdr3_nt: TGTGCCAGCAGCCAACGGTCTAACAATGAGCAGTTCTTC; cdr3_aa: CASSQRSNNEQFF
v_call: TRBV7-3; j_call: TRBJ2-1; d_call: TRBD2; cdr3_nt: TGTGCCAGCAGCTTTACTAGCGGGACGACCAATGAGCAGCTCTTC; cdr3_aa: CASSFTSGTTNEQLF
v_call: TRBV12-5; j_call: TRBJ2-5; d_call: NA; cdr3_nt: TGTGCTAGTGGTTTGGTAGGGCTTACAGGGATTCAAGAGACCCAGTACTTC; cdr3_aa: CASGLVGLTGIQETQYF
v_call: TRBV25-1; j_call: TRBJ2-7; d_call: NA; cdr3_nt: TGTGCCAGCAGCGAGGGTACCTACGAGCAGTACTTC; cdr3_aa: CASSEGTYEQYF
v_call: TRBV10-1; j_call: TRBJ2-2; d_call: TRBD2; cdr3_nt: TGCGCCAGCAGTCGGGAGGGAGGGCCGTCCGGGGAGCTGTTTTTT; cdr3_aa: CASSREGGPSGELFF
v_call: TRBV7-9; j_call: TRBJ2-3; d_call: NA; cdr3_nt: TGTGCCAGCACCCAACTCCTTAGTAACACAGATACGCAGTATTTT; cdr3_aa: CASTQLLSNTDTQYF
v_call: TRBV10-1; j_call: TRBJ1-1; d_call: NA; cdr3_nt: TGCGCCAGCAGTGAAGTTCAGGAAATGGCTTTCTTT; cdr3_aa: CASSEVQEMAFF
v_call: TRBV19; j_call: TRBJ1-3; d_call: TRBD1; cdr3_nt: TGTGCCAGTAGTATCCTTACAGGGGGCACTGGAAACACCATATATTTT; cdr3_aa: CASSILTGGTGNTIYF
v_call: TRBV19; j_call: TRBJ2-1; d_call: TRBD2; cdr3_nt: TGTGCCAGTAGTCTAGCGGGGTCCTACAATGAGCAGTTCTTC; cdr3_aa: CASSLAGSYNEQFF
v_call: TRBV30; j_call: TRBJ2-5; d_call: TRBD1; cdr3_nt: TGTGCCTGGGGGGGACAGGGACAAGAGACCCAGTACTTC; cdr3_aa: CAWGGQGQETQYF
v_call: TRBV14; j_call: TRBJ2-7; d_call: TRBD2; cdr3_nt: TGTGCCAGCAGCCTCGGGACTACAATCTACGAGCAGTACTTC; cdr3_aa: CASSLGTTIYEQYF
v_call: TRBV6-5; j_call: TRBJ2-2; d_call: NA; cdr3_nt: TGTGCCACCCGGCGGCCCCTGAACACCGGGGAGCTGTTTTTT; cdr3_aa: CATRRPLNTGELFF
v_call: TRBV15; j_call: TRBJ2-3; d_call: TRBD2; cdr3_nt: TGTGCCACTAGCCCCCATCTAGCGGGAGGTGGGGCAGATACGCAGTATTTT; cdr3_aa: CATSPHLAGGGADTQYF
v_call: TRBV27; j_call: TRBJ2-1; d_call: TRBD2; cdr3_nt: TGTGCCAGCGCGCCGACTAGCGGGGGCTACAATGAGCAGTTCTTC; cdr3_aa: CASAPTSGGYNEQFF
v_call: TRBV19; j_call: TRBJ2-5; d_call: NA; cdr3_nt: TGTGCCAGTAGTCCCTCGCACCAACAGTCCCGGCAGTACTTC; cdr3_aa: CASSPSHQQSRQYF
v_call: TRBV27; j_call: TRBJ1-2; d_call: TRBD1; cdr3_nt: TGTGCCAGCAGTTTTCGGACAGGGACAATTAAAGGGAATGGCTACACCTTC; cdr3_aa: CASSFRTGTIKGNGYTF
v_call: TRBV5-6; j_call: TRBJ2-5; d_call: TRBD1; cdr3_nt: TGTGCCAGCAGCTTTACAGGGGGCAGGAATCCCGACCAAGAGACCCAGTACTTC; cdr3_aa: CASSFTGGRNPDQETQYF
v_call: TRBV7-2; j_call: TRBJ1-5; d_call: NA; cdr3_nt: TGTGCCAGCAGCTTGACAGCTTCGGCGTGGGATCAGCCCCAGCATTTT; cdr3_aa: CASSLTASAWDQPQHF
v_call: TRBV11-2; j_call: TRBJ2-7; d_call: TRBD2; cdr3_nt: TGTGCCAGCAGCTTAGTCGCGACTAGCCCCAACGAGCAGTACTTC; cdr3_aa: CASSLVATSPNEQYF
v_call: TRBV7-9; j_call: TRBJ2-2; d_call: TRBD2; cdr3_nt: TGTGCCAGCACCATGAGGCGGGGGGATAACACCGGGGAGCTGTTTTTT; cdr3_aa: CASTMRRGDNTGELFF
v_call: TRBV27; j_call: TRBJ1-5; d_call: TRBD1; cdr3_nt: TGTGCCAGCAGCTGGACAGGGCGCAATCAGCCCCAGCATTTT; cdr3_aa: CASSWTGRNQPQHF
v_call: TRBV5-1; j_call: TRBJ1-1; d_call: NA; cdr3_nt: TGCGCCAGCAGCTTGGAATCCCCGGTGAACACTGAAGCTTTCTTT; cdr3_aa: CASSLESPVNTEAFF
v_call: TRBV19; j_call: TRBJ1-2; d_call: TRBD1; cdr3_nt: TGTGCCAGTAGTATAGATCGGACAGGGGTCGTCCCCTTCTATGGCTACACCTTC; cdr3_aa: CASSIDRTGVVPFYGYTF
v_call: TRBV27; j_call: TRBJ1-1; d_call: TRBD1; cdr3_nt: TGTGCCAGCAGCTCCCTTCAGGGGGTCGTGGCTTTCTTT; cdr3_aa: CASSSLQGVVAFF
v_call: TRBV10-1; j_call: TRBJ2-7; d_call: NA; cdr3_nt: TGCGCCAGCAGTGAGCAACAGGGTCTCGCCTACGAGCAGTACTTC; cdr3_aa: CASSEQQGLAYEQYF
v_call: TRBV4-1; j_call: TRBJ1-1; d_call: TRBD1; cdr3_nt: TGCGCCAGCAGCCAACCGGGACAGGGGGCGAAGACTGAAGCTTTCTTT; cdr3_aa: CASSQPGQGAKTEAFF
v_call: TRBV6-1; j_call: TRBJ2-2; d_call: NA; cdr3_nt: TGTGCCAGCAGCAACAGGATTGGCCCCGGGGAGCTGTTTTTT; cdr3_aa: CASSNRIGPGELFF
v_call: TRBV25-1; j_call: TRBJ1-4; d_call: NA; cdr3_nt: TGTGCCAGCAGTGAGGAGCCAACTAATGAAAAACTGTTTTTT; cdr3_aa: CASSEEPTNEKLFF
v_call: TRBV6-4; j_call: TRBJ2-5; d_call: TRBD2; cdr3_nt: TGTGCCAGCAGTGCCGGGACTAGCGGGGGAGAGACCCAGTACTTC; cdr3_aa: CASSAGTSGGETQYF
v_call: TRBV5-1; j_call: TRBJ1-2; d_call: NA; cdr3_nt: TGCGCCAGCAGCTTGGAGCATAGTTCAGGGTATGGCTACACCTTC; cdr3_aa: CASSLEHSSGYGYTF
v_call: TRBV2; j_call: TRBJ2-2; d_call: TRBD2; cdr3_nt: TGTGCCAGCAGAATAGCGGGAGGGCCTGGCACCGGGGAGCTGTTTTTT; cdr3_aa: CASRIAGGPGTGELFF
v_call: TRBV2; j_call: TRBJ1-5; d_call: NA; cdr3_nt: TGTGCCAGCAGTGAAAGAATTACAGGGAATCAGCCCCAGCATTTT; cdr3_aa: CASSERITGNQPQHF
v_call: TRBV4-1; j_call: TRBJ2-6; d_call: TRBD1; cdr3_nt: TGCGCCAGCAGCCAGCCAAGGGACAGGGGGCAAACTGGGGCCAACGTCCTGACTTTC; cdr3_aa: CASSQPRDRGQTGANVLTF
v_call: TRBV27; j_call: TRBJ1-2; d_call: TRBD1; cdr3_nt: TGTGCCAGCAGAGCTACAGGGGTCTATGGCTACACCTTC; cdr3_aa: CASRATGVYGYTF
v_call: TRBV9; j_call: TRBJ1-6; d_call: TRBD1; cdr3_nt: TGTGCCAGCAGCGCAACAGGGGAGGATTCACCCCTCCACTTT; cdr3_aa: CASSATGEDSPLHF
v_call: TRBV5-1; j_call: TRBJ1-1; d_call: NA; cdr3_nt: TGCGCCAGCAGCACCCTGACTCCGGGACTAGCCTCAGGGAACACTGAAGCTTTCTTT; cdr3_aa: CASSTLTPGLASGNTEAFF
v_call: TRBV28; j_call: TRBJ2-3; d_call: TRBD2; cdr3_nt: TGTGCCAGCCTACCTCCGGGACTAGCGGGATCGAGCACAGATACGCAGTATTTT; cdr3_aa: CASLPPGLAGSSTDTQYF
v_call: TRBV28; j_call: TRBJ2-7; d_call: TRBD1; cdr3_nt: TGTGCCAGCGGGACAGGGGGGCAATCCTACGAGCAGTACTTC; cdr3_aa: CASGTGGQSYEQYF
v_call: TRBV10-2; j_call: TRBJ2-7; d_call: TRBD2; cdr3_nt: TGCGCCAGCCGAGATGTGGGAGGGAAGTCCCCCTACGAGCAGTACTTC; cdr3_aa: CASRDVGGKSPYEQYF
v_call: TRBV5-4; j_call: TRBJ2-1; d_call: TRBD2; cdr3_nt: TGTGCCAGCAGCTTGACTAGCGGGGGGCTTGAGCAGTTCTTC; cdr3_aa: CASSLTSGGLEQFF
v_call: TRBV29-1; j_call: TRBJ2-7; d_call: TRBD2; cdr3_nt: TGCAGCGTCCTCCGGGACACCCTAGCGGGAGGTCCCTACGAGCAGTACTTC; cdr3_aa: CSVLRDTLAGGPYEQYF
v_call: TRBV5-1; j_call: TRBJ1-4; d_call: TRBD1; cdr3_nt: TGCGCCAGCAAAGGACAGGGAAGTATGAGTGAAAAACTGTTTTTT; cdr3_aa: CASKGQGSMSEKLFF
v_call: TRBV4-2; j_call: TRBJ1-1; d_call: NA; cdr3_nt: TGTGCCAGCAGCCAAGACCAGGGGATGAACACTGAAGCTTTCTTT; cdr3_aa: CASSQDQGMNTEAFF
v_call: TRBV6-4; j_call: TRBJ2-3; d_call: TRBD2; cdr3_nt: TGTGCCAGCAGTGCTAGCGGGAGCACAGATACGCAGTATTTT; cdr3_aa: CASSASGSTDTQYF
v_call: TRBV15; j_call: TRBJ2-2; d_call: NA; cdr3_nt: TGTGCCACCAGCAGCATATTACAGGGAATCGGGGAGCTGTTTTTT; cdr3_aa: CATSSILQGIGELFF
v_call: TRBV6-4; j_call: TRBJ2-1; d_call: TRBD2; cdr3_nt: TGTGCCAGCAGTGGAGCGGGAAACAATGAGCAGTTCTTC; cdr3_aa: CASSGAGNNEQFF
v_call: TRBV7-7; j_call: TRBJ2-7; d_call: NA; cdr3_nt: TGTGCCAGCAGCTTAACAGAATCCTACGAGCAGTACTTC; cdr3_aa: CASSLTESYEQYF
v_call: TRBV5-5; j_call: TRBJ2-7; d_call: NA; cdr3_nt: TGTGCCAGCAGCTTGGGACAGACTGTGTACTTC; cdr3_aa: CASSLGQTVYF
v_call: TRBV6-5; j_call: TRBJ2-2; d_call: NA; cdr3_nt: TGTGCCAGCAGGCCCAGGACTCTCTCCAGGGAGCTGTTTTTT; cdr3_aa: CASRPRTLSRELFF
v_call: TRBV7-3; j_call: TRBJ2-3; d_call: TRBD2; cdr3_nt: TGTGCCAGCAGCTTATCTAGCGGGGGGGCAGATACGCAGTATTTT; cdr3_aa: CASSLSSGGADTQYF
v_call: TRBV11-2; j_call: TRBJ2-3; d_call: NA; cdr3_nt: TGTGCCAGCAGCCAGGGACACTTCAGCACAGATACGCAGTATTTT; cdr3_aa: CASSQGHFSTDTQYF
v_call: TRBV7-3; j_call: TRBJ2-1; d_call: TRBD2; cdr3_nt: TGTGCCAGCAGCTCTAGCGGGAGGGAATACAATGAGCAGTTCTTC; cdr3_aa: CASSSSGREYNEQFF
v_call: TRBV6-5; j_call: TRBJ2-5; d_call: NA; cdr3_nt: TGTGCCAGCAGTAACCTGGACTGGCAGACCCAGTACTTC; cdr3_aa: CASSNLDWQTQYF
v_call: TRBV5-1; j_call: TRBJ2-7; d_call: TRBD2; cdr3_nt: TGCGCCAGCAGCTTCGGCACTAGCGGGAGGCTCCCTCTTACCTACGAGCAGTACTTC; cdr3_aa: CASSFGTSGRLPLTYEQYF
v_call: TRBV19; j_call: TRBJ1-3; d_call: TRBD1; cdr3_nt: TGTGCCAGTAGTGACAGGGGCAACTCTGGAAACACCATATATTTT; cdr3_aa: CASSDRGNSGNTIYF